Below, 14 T cell receptor beta chains from the same sample are listed, as sequenced in a study of CD8 T cells in Susac syndrome. Reverse transcription of about 0.5 to 1 ug RNA was carried out with random hexamers. TCRdb re-derived calls from the immunoSEQ multiplex PCR reads in MiXCR, one entry per CDR3 protein. The repertoire holds some 300,000 distinct CDR3 sequences, with around nine tenths as singletons. The sequenced material came from CD8+ T cells from PBMCs. The receptors originated from a human donor with multiple sclerosis.

The chain is built from TRBV10-3 and TRBJ2-3; 8 nucleotides agree with TRBD1. The V segment lost 3 bases and the J segment 8 bases; nucleotides outside the gene matches: 25. The CDR3 has 20 residues. Germline V gene sequence: CDR1 ENHRY, CDR2 SYGVKD. CDR3: CAISDPDRESRPKNPSTQYF. CDR3 bases: TGTGCCATCAGTGACCCGGACAGGGAGAGTCGCCCCAAAAACCCGAGTACGCAGTATTTT.

Here the CDR3 reads CASSQDEGTMNTEAFF. DNA for the CDR3: TGCGCCAGCAGCCAAGACGAAGGGACTATGAACACTGAAGCTTTCTTT. The chain combines TRBV4-3 with TRBJ1-1, with D perhaps matching TRBD1 (5 bases). V was cut by 0 bases and J by 0 bases, with 11 bases left in between. Germline lookup yields CDR1 LGHNA and CDR2 YSLEER. This CDR3 has 16 amino acids.

The chain is built from TRBV6-1 and TRBJ2-1; tentatively, D is TRBD1 (5 bases). V was clipped by 5 bases and J by 2 bases, with 16 bases between them. CDR1 and CDR2 from the germline V gene are MNHNS and SASEGT. The length of the CDR3 is 16 residues. This CDR3 is CASSLNQGLAYNEQFF. For the CDR3, the DNA is TGTGCCAGCAGTCTCAATCAGGGTTTAGCCTACAATGAGCAGTTCTTC.

This clonotype has only one observation. V gene TRBV11-2 combines with J gene TRBJ2-3; maybe TRBD2 (5 bases). Germline lookup yields CDR1 SGHAT and CDR2 FQNNGV. The length of the CDR3 is 16 residues. With 5 bases removed from V and 5 bases from J, the gap between germline ends came to 20 bases. CDR3 protein: CASSLFSGLAGDTQYF. The CDR3 DNA reads TGTGCCAGCAGCCTATTTTCGGGCCTAGCCGGAGATACGCAGTATTTT.

This chain joins TRBV7-3 and TRBJ2-3; no firm D call. Germline V gene data show CDR1 as SGHTA and CDR2 as FQGTGA. This CDR3 contains 13 residues. The V end lost 5 bases, the J end lost 2 bases, and 8 bases lay between the germline ends. The CDR3 region has the DNA TGTGCCAGCAGCCTACAAACCACAGATACGCAGTATTTT. Amino acid sequence: CASSLQTTDTQYF.

On this clonotype itself: Sequence at one end of the junction differs from germline and may be a read error. V gene TRBV19 combines with J gene TRBJ2-1; D possibly corresponds to TRBD1 (5 bases). The CDR3 sequence is 13 residues long. Per the germline V gene, CDR1 is LNHDA and CDR2 is SQIVND (reference sequence). CDR3 protein: CASSMMWGNEQSF. As DNA, the CDR3 is TGTGCCAGTAGTATGATGTGGGGCAATGAGCAGTCCTTC.

This chain uses TRBV9 with TRBJ2-1; D possibly corresponds to TRBD2 (6 bases). The germline V gene has CDR1 SGDLS and CDR2 YYNGEE. The V end lost 4 bases, the J end lost 10 bases, and 24 bases lay between the germline ends. CDR3 length equals 16 residues. CDR3: CASSPRGTPSNVEQFF. CDR3 nucleotide sequence: TGTGCCAGCAGCCCTCGGGGGACCCCCAGCAATGTAGAGCAGTTCTTC.

Only one count was recorded for this clonotype. The gene calls are TRBV19 and TRBJ2-5; D call uncertain. V shed 2 bases and J shed 3 bases, with 13 bases lying between them. CDR1 is LNHDA and CDR2 is SQIVND in the germline V gene (reference sequence). The length of the CDR3 is 15 residues. In DNA form, the CDR3 reads TGTGCCAGTAGTATATGGGCTGGGTCGGAAGAGACCCAGTACTTC. Translating it yields CASSIWAGSEETQYF.

The chain uses TRBV24-1 and TRBJ2-5; 10 nucleotides align to TRBD2. The CDR3 loop spans 13 amino acids. The V gene's germline CDR1 is KGHDR and CDR2 SFDVKD. V was pared by 9 bases and J by 4 bases, with 4 bases of the junction left unmatched. For the CDR3, the DNA is TGTGCCACCGGGACTAGCGAACCAGAGACCCAGTACTTC. Its protein product is CATGTSEPETQYF.

The chain is built from TRBV27 and TRBJ1-2; perhaps TRBD1 as D (5 bases). This CDR3 is built from 17 residues. The germline gives CDR1 MNHEY, CDR2 SMNVEV (reference sequence). V was cut by 0 bases and J by 0 bases, with 14 bases left in between. CDR3 protein: CASSLSRRDGANYGYTF. CDR3 in DNA: TGTGCCAGCAGTTTATCTAGACGGGACGGAGCTAACTATGGCTACACCTTC.

The chain recombines TRBV28 with TRBJ2-1; no definite D call. Germline CDR1 MDHEN, CDR2 SYDVKM. Trimming cost V 5 bases and J 8 bases, with 16 bases left between them. CDR3 length: 14 residues. CDR3: CASSPLMGSDEQFF. The CDR3 DNA is TGTGCCAGCAGTCCGCTCATGGGGTCAGATGAGCAGTTCTTC.

V gene TRBV9 combines with J gene TRBJ2-7; 7 nucleotides line up with TRBD2. This CDR3 spans 16 amino acids. Germline V gene data show CDR1 as SGDLS and CDR2 as YYNGEE. V lost 4 bases, J lost 5 bases, and 15 bases stayed unmatched. The CDR3 region is CASSSQGGGSVDEQYF. CDR3 sequence (DNA): TGTGCCAGCAGCTCCCAGGGCGGGGGTTCGGTCGACGAGCAGTACTTC.

The chain has TRBV6-1 and TRBJ2-1; D not resolved. V gave up 10 bases and J gave up 11 bases, with 12 bases separating them. Germline lookup yields CDR1 MNHNS and CDR2 SASEGT. CDR3 length: 10 amino acids. CDR3 bases: TGTGCCACCATTAGCTCTCAGCAGTTCTTC. Translated, it gives CATISSQQFF.

V usage is TRBV30 and J usage is TRBJ2-1; 9 bases are shared with TRBD1. V was clipped by 1 base and J by 8 bases; unmatched bases: 9. CDR1 and CDR2 from the germline V gene are GTSNPN and SVGIG (reference sequence). The CDR3 covers 15 residues. The CDR3 bases are TGTGCCTGGAGTGCCTGGACAGGGGCGTCCGATGAGCAGTTCTTC. It is translated as CAWSAWTGASDEQFF. The full variable domain, completed using reference TRBV30 and TRBJ2-1, is SQTIHQWPATLVQPVGSPLSLECTVEGTSNPNLYWYRQAAGRGLQLLFYSVGIGQISSEVPQNLSASRPQDRQFILSSKKLLLSDSGFYLCAWSAWTGASDEQFFGPGTRLTVL.